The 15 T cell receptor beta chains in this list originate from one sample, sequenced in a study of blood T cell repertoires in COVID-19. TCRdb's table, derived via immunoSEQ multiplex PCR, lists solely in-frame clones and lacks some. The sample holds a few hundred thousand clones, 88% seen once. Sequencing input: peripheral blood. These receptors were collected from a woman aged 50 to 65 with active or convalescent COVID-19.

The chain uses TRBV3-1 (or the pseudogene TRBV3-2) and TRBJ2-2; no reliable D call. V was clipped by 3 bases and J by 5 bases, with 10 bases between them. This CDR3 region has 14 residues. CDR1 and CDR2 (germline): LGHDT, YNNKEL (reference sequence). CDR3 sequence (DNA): TGTGCCAGCAGCCACACCTCTAGGACCGGGGAGCTGTTTTTT. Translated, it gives CASSHTSRTGELFF.

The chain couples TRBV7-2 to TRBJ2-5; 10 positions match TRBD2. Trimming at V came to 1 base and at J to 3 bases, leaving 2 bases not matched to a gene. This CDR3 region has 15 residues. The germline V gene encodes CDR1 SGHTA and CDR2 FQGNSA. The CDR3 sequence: CASSLVGLAEETQYF. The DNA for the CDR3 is TGTGCCAGCAGCTTAGTCGGACTAGCGGAAGAGACCCAGTACTTC.

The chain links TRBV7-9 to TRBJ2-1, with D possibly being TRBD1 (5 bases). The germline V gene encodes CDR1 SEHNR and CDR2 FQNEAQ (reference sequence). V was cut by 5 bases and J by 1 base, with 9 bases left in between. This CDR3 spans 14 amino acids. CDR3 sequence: CASSARVSYNEQFF. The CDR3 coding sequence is TGTGCCAGCAGCGCCAGGGTTTCCTACAATGAGCAGTTCTTC.

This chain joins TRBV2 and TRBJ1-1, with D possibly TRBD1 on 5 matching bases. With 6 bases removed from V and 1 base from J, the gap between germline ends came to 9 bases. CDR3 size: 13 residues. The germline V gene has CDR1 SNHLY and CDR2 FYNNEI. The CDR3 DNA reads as TGTGCCAGCAGGTATCAGGGGAACACTGAAGCTTTCTTT. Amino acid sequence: CASRYQGNTEAFF.

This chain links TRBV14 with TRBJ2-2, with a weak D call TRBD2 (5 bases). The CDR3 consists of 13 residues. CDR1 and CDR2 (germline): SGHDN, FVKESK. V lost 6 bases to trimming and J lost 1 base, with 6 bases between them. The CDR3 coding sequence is TGTGCCAGCAGTCGGGGGAACACCGGGGAGCTGTTTTTT. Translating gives CASSRGNTGELFF.

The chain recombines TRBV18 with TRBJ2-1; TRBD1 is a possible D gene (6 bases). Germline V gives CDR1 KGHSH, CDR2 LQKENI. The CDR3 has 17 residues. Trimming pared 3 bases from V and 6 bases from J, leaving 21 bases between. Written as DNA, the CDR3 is TGTGCCAGCTCACCGTTTCGCTACAGGGAGTTTGGCAATGAGCAGTTCTTC. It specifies CASSPFRYREFGNEQFF.

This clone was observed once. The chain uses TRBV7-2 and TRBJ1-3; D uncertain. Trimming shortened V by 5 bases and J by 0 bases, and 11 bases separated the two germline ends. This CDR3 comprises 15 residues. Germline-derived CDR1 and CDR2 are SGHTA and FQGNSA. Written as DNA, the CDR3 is TGTGCCAGCAGCCCTCAGCGGAGCTCTGGAAACACCATATATTTT. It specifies CASSPQRSSGNTIYF.

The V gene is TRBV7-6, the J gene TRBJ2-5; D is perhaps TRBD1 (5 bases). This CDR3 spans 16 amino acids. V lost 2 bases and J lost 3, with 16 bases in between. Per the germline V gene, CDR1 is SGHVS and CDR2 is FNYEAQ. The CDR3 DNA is TGTGCCAGCAGCTTATTGGTGCAGGGCCTAAAAGAGACCCAGTACTTC. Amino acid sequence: CASSLLVQGLKETQYF.

The CDR3 reads CASSQEPPGFTEAFF. The DNA of the CDR3 is TGCGCCAGCAGCCAAGAACCTCCGGGATTCACTGAAGCTTTCTTT. The chain carries TRBV4-1 and TRBJ1-1; D unclear. This CDR3 is 15 amino acids long. CDR1 and CDR2 from the germline V gene are MGHRA and YSYEKL. The germline V and J ends were trimmed by 0 bases and 4 bases, with 12 bases remaining between them.

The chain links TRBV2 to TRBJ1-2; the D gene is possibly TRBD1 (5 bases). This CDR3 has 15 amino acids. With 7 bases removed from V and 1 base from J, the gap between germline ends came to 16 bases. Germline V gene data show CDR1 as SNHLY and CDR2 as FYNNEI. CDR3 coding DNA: TGTGCCAGCACAAGGCTCGACAGCCATAACTATGGCTACACCTTC. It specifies CASTRLDSHNYGYTF.

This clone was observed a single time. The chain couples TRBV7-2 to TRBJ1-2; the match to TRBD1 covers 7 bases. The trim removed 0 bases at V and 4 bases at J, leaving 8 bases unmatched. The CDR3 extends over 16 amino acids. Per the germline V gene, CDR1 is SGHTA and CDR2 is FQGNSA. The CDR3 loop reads CASSLARTGPIYGYTF. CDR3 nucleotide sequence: TGTGCCAGCAGCTTAGCACGGACAGGACCGATCTATGGCTACACCTTC.

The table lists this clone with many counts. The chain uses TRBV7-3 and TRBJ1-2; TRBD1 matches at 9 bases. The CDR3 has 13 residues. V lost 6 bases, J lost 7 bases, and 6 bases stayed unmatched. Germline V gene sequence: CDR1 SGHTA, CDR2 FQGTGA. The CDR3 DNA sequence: TGTGCCAGCAGTCAGGGACAGGGCTCTGGCTACACCTTC. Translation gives CASSQGQGSGYTF.

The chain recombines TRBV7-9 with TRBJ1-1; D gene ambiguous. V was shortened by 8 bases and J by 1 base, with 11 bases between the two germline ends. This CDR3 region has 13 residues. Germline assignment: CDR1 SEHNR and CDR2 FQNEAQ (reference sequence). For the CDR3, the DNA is TGTGCCAGCGACCGGTCGGGGAACACTGAAGCTTTCTTT. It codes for CASDRSGNTEAFF.

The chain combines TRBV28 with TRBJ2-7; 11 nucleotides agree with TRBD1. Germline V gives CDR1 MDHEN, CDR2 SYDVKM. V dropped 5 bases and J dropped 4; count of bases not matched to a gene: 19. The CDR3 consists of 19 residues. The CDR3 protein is CASSPSPGQGTGGSYEQYF. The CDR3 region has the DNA TGTGCCAGCAGTCCCTCGCCGGGACAGGGGACAGGGGGGAGTTACGAGCAGTACTTC.

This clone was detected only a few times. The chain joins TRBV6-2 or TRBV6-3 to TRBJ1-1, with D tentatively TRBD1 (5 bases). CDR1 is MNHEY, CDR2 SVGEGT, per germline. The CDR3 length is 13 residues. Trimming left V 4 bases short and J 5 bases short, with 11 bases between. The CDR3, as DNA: TGTGCCAGCAGTTTCGACAGTTATACTGAAGCTTTCTTT. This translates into CASSFDSYTEAFF.